The subject of this entry is one T cell receptor (beta chain). Its matching antigen is unknown. Germline V gene data show CDR1 as MNHEY and CDR2 as SVGAGI. The CDR3 contains 15 residues. The V end lost 2 bases, the J end lost 1 base, and 10 bases lay between the germline ends. These data are taken from a study of CD4 T cells in relation to SARS-CoV-2 and coronaviruses. Unexposed donor CD4+ T cells date from about 2011-2018, before the COVID-19 pandemic. The cells were cultured for approximately 10 days before CD4+ T cells were isolated. TCRdb's table, derived via immunoSEQ multiplex PCR, lists solely in-frame clones and lacks some. The sample shows tens of thousands of clones, more than 65% of them seen only once.

The sample comprised CD4+ T cells from PBMCs, cultured in vitro. J is TRBJ2-3 and V is TRBV6-5; tentatively, D is TRBD2 (6 bases). The sequence was collected from a human donor in good health. This CDR3 is CASSYLSGRTDTQYF. Here the CDR3 DNA reads TGTGCCAGCAGTTACCTTAGCGGCCGCACAGATACGCAGTATTTT.